The clone carrying this T cell receptor (beta chain) was seen more than once but under ten times. CDR1 and CDR2 from the germline V gene are LGHNT and FRNRAP. The ends lost 6 bases at V and 3 bases at J; junction bases unmatched: 8. This CDR3 contains 15 residues. These data come from a study of beta chain features in type 1 diabetes. Study-level information: Cell yields, age and gender were similar between patients and healthy donors.

Of the isolated RNA, all was reverse transcribed, and so the sequenced material was expressed TCRB transcripts. Assay: immunoSEQ multiplex PCR; the TCRdb copy retains only in-frame clones and omits some. Of 300,000 to 350,000 clones in the sample, about 20% were seen once. Material: naive CD4+ T cells from blood. This TCR came from a woman aged 18-29 years in good health. The chain couples TRBV12-5 to TRBJ2-1; 7 nucleotides line up with TRBD2. The CDR3 nucleotides read TGTGCTAGTGGCCTTACTAGCGCGAACTACAATGAGCAGTTCTTC. The encoded protein is CASGLTSANYNEQFF.